This T cell receptor (beta chain) is from a study of blood T cell repertoires in COVID-19 (dated by TCRdb to the early 2020s). Background on the whole study: The collaborator samples originated in the United States, Italy and Spain and spanned the acute and convalescent phases of COVID-19. The prospective study material was composed of cDNA or gDNA derived from T cells, B-cell-depleted T cells, or PBMCs. The repertoires were made available in a free public database intended to serve as a resource for research on the immune response to SARS-CoV-2. The samples were drawn from two sources: the first 160 participants of the ongoing ImmuneRACE study, and 1,200 or so subjects contributed by 6 global collaborators. Where HLA class I and class II types were available, the types were taken from metadata supplied by the sample provider, not from assay-based typing. A de-identified subject ID, COVID-19 status, age in years and sex were almost always included in the sample metadata. Subjects who had been exposed to COVID-19, were actively infected with it, or had recovered from it provided the deeply sampled blood TCRbeta repertoires that made up the dataset. The research as a whole found: The amount of clinical and demographic metadata varied by source and participant and was provided uncurated.

TCRbeta CDR3 regions were amplified from genomic DNA by means of the immunoSEQ Assay, a bias-controlled multiplex PCR. Per the authors' processing: Nucleated cell counts per sample were estimated from amplification of reference gene primers within the assay. Sequence reads were collapsed and filtered to measure the absolute abundance of every unique TCRbeta CDR3 rearrangement. Productive Simpson clonality was computed per sample as the square root of Simpson's diversity index over productive rearrangements. Sourced from immuneACCESS, this table was stored by TCRdb with only in-frame sequences that have V and J called. A share of the clones is absent; for the studies checked, an unresolved V gene accounts for under half, and the remainder has no known explanation. V, J and clone size derive from that table, while D and trimming were established from the DNA sequence. For this sample there are about 270,000 clones; about four fifths appear just once. The ten largest clones add up to approximately 3.1% of the sample.

Whole blood was collected in K2EDTA tubes by collaborating institutions according to the institutions' own protocols. For TCRbeta analysis, collaborators shipped samples in one of three forms: frozen whole blood, isolated PBMCs, or DNA extracted from either of those sample types. The sample holds a few counts of this clone. Its antigen is currently not known. Nothing much larger sits one base from this clone, and base qualities are not available. Trimming takes 2 bases from V and 1 base from J, and the germline ends sit 11 bases apart. The cysteine opens and the phenylalanine closes a CDR3 of 15 amino acids. Kept here is only the CDR3 DNA, which spans 45 bases and is read in frame from base 1. CDR1 and CDR2 are drawn from the germline V gene: MDHEN, SYDVKM.

The receptor's source is a woman between 18 and 30 years old with acute or convalescent COVID-19. Recombination linked TRBV28 to TRBJ1-1, with no D gene named confidently. The sequenced sample was peripheral blood. CDR3 sequence: CASSLGLQENTEAFF. The base sequence is TGTGCCAGCAGTTTAGGCCTGCAGGAGAACACTGAAGCTTTCTTT.